The next 11 T cell receptor beta chains were all read from a single sample in a study of OX40 agonist ivuxolimab in advanced cancers. Libraries were prepared by immunoSEQ multiplex PCR; TCRdb keeps only in-frame clonotypes and omits some of them. The sample consists of 40,000 to 60,000 clones, approximately 95% of them appearing once. Sequences were derived from CD4+ or CD8+ T cells sorted from blood, sampled in a trial of the OX40 agonist ivuxolimab. Source of these receptors: an adult with an advanced solid tumor such as melanoma, head and neck, liver or kidney cancer.

The V and J genes are TRBV11-3 and TRBJ1-2; D remains unclear. This CDR3 is 13 amino acids long. Looked up from germline, CDR1 is SGHNT and CDR2 is YENEEA. The germline V and J ends were trimmed by 5 bases and 5 bases, with 12 bases remaining between them. This CDR3 is CASSPIGPYGYTF. The CDR3 bases are TGTGCCAGCAGCCCTATTGGGCCGTATGGCTACACCTTC.

The chain uses TRBV19 and TRBJ1-1, with D unclear. The CDR3 consists of 15 residues. V was clipped by 5 bases and J by 2 bases, with 15 bases between them. Germline assignment: CDR1 LNHDA and CDR2 SQIVND (reference sequence). In DNA, the CDR3 is TGTGCCAGTAGTCGGCTCGGGTTAAGAAACACTGAAGCTTTCTTT. It is translated as CASSRLGLRNTEAFF.

This chain joins TRBV27 and TRBJ2-3; D tentatively fits TRBD1 or TRBD2 (5 bases each). V dropped 2 bases and J dropped 2 bases, with 17 bases sitting between them. The CDR3 is 17 residues long. CDR1 and CDR2 (germline): MNHEY, SMNVEV (reference sequence). CDR3 region: CASSLIVGDGITDTQYF. The CDR3 bases are TGTGCCAGCAGTTTAATCGTTGGGGACGGAATCACAGATACGCAGTATTTT.

For the CDR3, the DNA is TGTGCCAGCCGTCCAGGGGGCAGGAACGAGCAGTACTTC. This gives the protein CASRPGGRNEQYF. The chain links TRBV7-9 to TRBJ2-7; 8 nucleotides align to TRBD1. The CDR3 length is 13 residues. Germline trimming cut 8 bases from V and 5 bases from J; bases unmatched to any gene: 8. Germline CDR1 and CDR2: SEHNR and FQNEAQ (reference sequence).

This chain connects TRBV27 to TRBJ1-3, with D uncertain. The germline V gene encodes CDR1 MNHEY and CDR2 SMNVEV (reference sequence). The CDR3 length is 15 residues. V lost 7 bases and J lost 0, with 13 bases in between. DNA of the CDR3: TGTGCCAGCAACGACGGAGTCCTCTCTGGAAACACCATATATTTT. This sequence encodes CASNDGVLSGNTIYF.

V and J are TRBV6-6 and TRBJ2-2; the D is unclear. Germline V gene lookup returns CDR1 MNHNY and CDR2 SVGAGI (reference sequence). The CDR3 runs to 11 residues. V gave up 2 bases and J gave up 7 bases, with 2 bases separating them. CDR3 nucleotides: TGTGCCAGCAGTTACCTCGGGGAGCTGTTTTTT. It yields the protein CASSYLGELFF.

This chain uses TRBV19 with TRBJ2-1; 7 bases fit TRBD1. Germline CDR1 and CDR2: LNHDA and SQIVND (reference sequence). V was pared by 5 bases and J by 4 bases, with 5 bases of the junction left unmatched. CDR3 length: 14 amino acids. CDR3 in DNA: TGTGCCAGTAGTCCCCAGGGGGTGTACAATGAGCAGTTCTTC. Encoded protein: CASSPQGVYNEQFF.

The chain recombines TRBV19 with TRBJ2-3, with TRBD1 identical over 9 bases. V lost 1 base, J lost 3 bases, and 8 bases stayed unmatched. Germline V CDR1 and CDR2: LNHDA, SQIVND (reference sequence). The CDR3 totals 17 residues. As DNA, the CDR3 is TGTGCCAGTAGTATAGCGTCTACAGGGGGCTTGACAGATACGCAGTATTTT. Translating it yields CASSIASTGGLTDTQYF.

V usage is TRBV28 and J usage is TRBJ2-3; D is possibly TRBD2 (7 bases). From germline, CDR1 is MDHEN and CDR2 SYDVKM. The CDR3 length is 16 residues. Trimming left V 6 bases short and J 3 bases short, with 19 bases between. The CDR3 sequence is CASSPPGGRGTDTQYF. CDR3 nucleotides: TGTGCCAGCAGCCCCCCTGGAGGGAGGGGGACAGATACGCAGTATTTT. Full variable domain (missing parts from reference TRBV28 and TRBJ2-3): DVKVTQSSRYLVKRTGEKVFLECVQDMDHENMFWYRQDPGLGLRLIYFSYDVKMKEKGDIPEGYSVSREKKERFSLILESASTNQTSMYLCASSPPGGRGTDTQYFGPGTRLTVL.

The chain couples TRBV7-8 to TRBJ2-7; the match to TRBD1 covers 8 bases. Germline V lookup: CDR1 SGHVS, CDR2 FQNEAQ. The CDR3 has 14 residues. The trim removed 3 bases at V and 3 bases at J, leaving 4 bases unmatched. The CDR3 spells CASSLTGAVYEQYF. The CDR3 coding sequence is TGTGCCAGCAGCTTGACAGGGGCGGTCTACGAGCAGTACTTC.

This sequence joins TRBV15 and TRBJ2-5, with 8 bases aligning to TRBD2. The ends lost 6 bases at V and 5 bases at J; junction bases unmatched: 8. The CDR3 runs to 14 residues. Germline lookup yields CDR1 LNHNV and CDR2 YYDKDF (reference sequence). CDR3 DNA: TGTGCCACCAGTGCGGGAGGTCTGACGGAGACCCAGTACTTC. Residues: CATSAGGLTETQYF.